The clone carrying this T cell receptor beta chain occurred a few times. This sample was included in a study of CD8 T cells in Susac syndrome. Reverse transcription of 0.5 to 1 ug RNA used random hexamers. TCRdb reprocessed the immunoSEQ multiplex PCR reads with MiXCR, giving one entry per CDR3 protein. This table holds around 300,000 distinct CDR3 sequences, approximately 85% found once. The V segment lost 4 bases and the J segment 5 bases; nucleotides outside the gene matches: 1. CDR1 PRHDT and CDR2 FYEKMQ come from the germline V gene (reference sequence). This CDR3 contains 13 residues. The rearrangement links TRBV13 to TRBJ2-1; the match to TRBD2 covers 8 bases. The clonotype was recovered from a human donor with multiple sclerosis. The sample consisted of CD8+ T cells from PBMCs. The CDR3 protein is CASSWRGDNEQFF. CDR3 sequence (DNA): TGTGCCAGCAGCTGGCGGGGGGACAATGAGCAGTTCTTC.